This note documents a single TCR beta chain sequence. Normal lung sampling was at least 3 cm from the tumour, as distant as possible. The source of the sample is a study of immune cell composition in non-small cell lung cancer. Profiled with immunoSEQ multiplex PCR; TCRdb holds only in-frame clones, not every one. There are about 3,300 clones in the sample; 71% occur only once, and over 12% lies in the top ten. Germline V lookup: CDR1 SGHNT, CDR2 YYREEE (reference sequence). V was clipped by 4 bases and J by 12 bases, with 16 bases between them. The CDR3 is made up of 12 amino acids. This same sample was also part of a study on CD4 T cells in lung cancer. That work adds: Curative-intent resections for stage I-III non-small cell lung cancer supplied tumor and non-adjacent lung tissue.

V and J are TRBV5-4 and TRBJ2-5; D is possibly TRBD2 (5 bases). This clonotype was obtained from a human donor with non-small cell lung cancer. The specimen was non-adjacent lung tissue. The CDR3 spells CASSAPGGAEYF. CDR3 DNA sequence: TGTGCCAGCAGCGCGCCCGGAGGAGCGGAGTACTTC.